What follows describes a single T cell receptor beta chain. These data are taken from a study of radiation and T cells in renal cell carcinoma. Unmatched junction bases numbered 5, after V lost 5 bases and J lost 7 bases. Germline CDR1 reads SGHVS; CDR2 reads FNYEAQ. The CDR3 extends over 13 amino acids. The time point was: baseline pretreatment blood. Indicated treatment: 15 Gy SBRT to primary tumor, nephrectomy 4 weeks later. This table comes from immunoSEQ multiplex PCR, and its TCRdb copy is limited to in-frame clones, with some not included. The top ten clones hold around 12% of a sample with 150,000 or so clones, roughly 84% of them seen once.

The receptor's source is a woman between 50 and 59 years old with renal cell carcinoma. This chain links TRBV7-6 with TRBJ2-4; 7 bases agree with TRBD2. The sample was blood, taken from a patient whose treatment included radiotherapy and nephrectomy. The CDR3 sequence is CASSPRRGNIQYF. For the CDR3, the DNA is TGTGCCAGCAGCCCCCGGCGGGGGAACATTCAGTACTTC.